This is a list of T cell receptor beta chains from one sample in a study of T cells in localized non-small cell lung cancer. Sequencing was performed with immunoSEQ multiplex PCR; in TCRdb, only in-frame clones are kept and a portion is missing. The sample records some 64,000 clones, under 90% being singletons. The source was peripheral blood, collected before any cancer treatment. These receptors were obtained from a woman aged 35 to 70 with stage I lung adenocarcinoma. Each CDR3 is given with its conserved first and last residue. The D gene is left open where the match is weak. Expanded clones are given a class, and other clones once, few, many or no size at all.

v_gene: TRBV6-4
j_gene: TRBJ2-2
abundance: NA
d_gene: TRBD2
CDR3aa: CASSPGGVSRTGELFF
CDR3nt: TGTGCCAGCAGCCCGGGGGGGGTGTCGAGGACCGGGGAGCTGTTTTTT

v_gene: TRBV5-1
j_gene: TRBJ2-3
abundance: NA
d_gene: NA
CDR3aa: CASSLEADTQYF
CDR3nt: TGCGCCAGCAGCTTGGAGGCAGATACGCAGTATTTT

v_gene: TRBV11-2
j_gene: TRBJ1-2
abundance: few
d_gene: NA
CDR3aa: CASSDRRYAAQNYGYTF
CDR3nt: TGTGCCAGCAGCGACCGAAGATATGCGGCCCAGAACTATGGCTACACCTTC

v_gene: TRBV5-6
j_gene: TRBJ1-2
abundance: NA
d_gene: NA
CDR3aa: CASSSNDRNYGYTF
CDR3nt: TGTGCCAGCAGCTCGAATGACAGGAACTATGGCTACACCTTC

v_gene: TRBV7-7
j_gene: TRBJ2-1
abundance: NA
d_gene: NA
CDR3aa: CASSADAGRNEQFF
CDR3nt: TGTGCCAGCAGCGCTGACGCGGGGCGGAATGAGCAGTTCTTC

v_gene: TRBV5-1
j_gene: TRBJ2-2
abundance: NA
d_gene: TRBD1
CDR3aa: CASSLGTGTFTGELFF
CDR3nt: TGCGCCAGCAGCTTGGGGACAGGAACCTTCACCGGGGAGCTGTTTTTT

v_gene: TRBV6-6
j_gene: TRBJ1-2
abundance: NA
d_gene: TRBD1
CDR3aa: CASRPGQINYGYTF
CDR3nt: TGTGCCAGCAGGCCGGGACAGATCAACTATGGCTACACCTTC

v_gene: TRBV4-2
j_gene: TRBJ2-7
abundance: once
d_gene: TRBD1
CDR3aa: CASSPTRDRAHEQYF
CDR3nt: TGTGCCAGCAGCCCGACCCGGGACAGAGCGCACGAGCAGTACTTC

v_gene: TRBV6-6
j_gene: TRBJ1-4
abundance: NA
d_gene: TRBD1
CDR3aa: CASSPGTADEKLFF
CDR3nt: TGTGCCAGCAGTCCCGGGACAGCTGATGAAAAACTGTTTTTT

v_gene: TRBV11-2
j_gene: TRBJ1-1
abundance: once
d_gene: TRBD1
CDR3aa: CASSGSQGRSTEAFF
CDR3nt: TGTGCCAGCAGCGGCTCACAGGGGCGATCTACTGAAGCTTTCTTT

v_gene: TRBV5-1
j_gene: TRBJ1-4
abundance: NA
d_gene: NA
CDR3aa: CASSPQGATNEKLFF
CDR3nt: TGCGCCAGCAGCCCACAGGGAGCAACTAATGAAAAACTGTTTTTT

v_gene: TRBV12-5
j_gene: TRBJ2-7
abundance: once
d_gene: TRBD1
CDR3aa: CASGDRDRWEQYF
CDR3nt: TGTGCTAGTGGAGATCGGGACAGGTGGGAGCAGTACTTC

v_gene: TRBV7-2
j_gene: TRBJ1-1
abundance: NA
d_gene: NA
CDR3aa: CASSLGTPGEGEAFF
CDR3nt: TGTGCCAGCAGCTTAGGGACACCCGGAGAGGGTGAAGCTTTCTTT

v_gene: TRBV18
j_gene: TRBJ1-2
abundance: NA
d_gene: NA
CDR3aa: CASSDDSYGYTF
CDR3nt: TGTGCCAGCTCCGATGACAGCTATGGCTACACCTTC

v_gene: TRBV5-1
j_gene: TRBJ2-6
abundance: once
d_gene: NA
CDR3aa: CASSPAGDPNVLTF
CDR3nt: TGCGCCAGCAGCCCCGCCGGCGATCCAAACGTCCTGACTTTC

v_gene: TRBV5-1
j_gene: TRBJ1-1
abundance: NA
d_gene: NA
CDR3aa: CASSLGQENTEAFF
CDR3nt: TGCGCCAGCAGCTTGGGGCAGGAGAACACTGAAGCTTTCTTT

v_gene: TRBV5-1
j_gene: TRBJ1-2
abundance: NA
d_gene: TRBD1
CDR3aa: CASSEDRSYGYTF
CDR3nt: TGCGCCAGCAGCGAGGACAGGTCCTATGGCTACACCTTC

v_gene: TRBV6-4
j_gene: TRBJ2-1
abundance: NA
d_gene: TRBD2
CDR3aa: CASSGLAGALTEQFF
CDR3nt: TGTGCCAGCAGTGGTCTAGCGGGAGCCCTCACTGAGCAGTTCTTC

v_gene: TRBV15
j_gene: TRBJ2-7
abundance: NA
d_gene: TRBD1
CDR3aa: CATSREGTGQYEQYF
CDR3nt: TGTGCCACCAGCAGGGAGGGGACAGGGCAATACGAGCAGTACTTC

v_gene: TRBV29-1
j_gene: TRBJ1-2
abundance: NA
d_gene: NA
CDR3aa: CSVERGSGYTF
CDR3nt: TGCAGCGTTGAGCGGGGGTCTGGCTACACATTC

v_gene: TRBV19
j_gene: TRBJ1-5
abundance: NA
d_gene: NA
CDR3aa: CASSLILDQPQHF
CDR3nt: TGTGCCAGCAGCTTGATATTGGACCAGCCCCAGCATTTT

v_gene: TRBV18
j_gene: TRBJ1-1
abundance: NA
d_gene: NA
CDR3aa: CASSPPTVMNTEAFF
CDR3nt: TGTGCCAGCTCACCCCCGACAGTTATGAACACTGAAGCTTTCTTT

v_gene: TRBV2
j_gene: TRBJ1-5
abundance: NA
d_gene: TRBD1
CDR3aa: CASRGQGNQPQHF
CDR3nt: TGTGCCAGCAGAGGACAGGGTAATCAGCCCCAGCATTTT

v_gene: TRBV2
j_gene: TRBJ2-7
abundance: NA
d_gene: TRBD2
CDR3aa: CASSESQRGAYEQYF
CDR3nt: TGTGCCAGCAGTGAGAGCCAGCGGGGAGCCTACGAGCAGTACTTC

v_gene: TRBV27
j_gene: TRBJ1-1
abundance: NA
d_gene: NA
CDR3aa: CASSLSWTNTEAFF
CDR3nt: TGTGCCAGCAGTTTATCGTGGACGAACACTGAAGCTTTCTTT

v_gene: TRBV7-9
j_gene: TRBJ1-5
abundance: NA
d_gene: TRBD1
CDR3aa: CASSPTGGGNQPQHF
CDR3nt: TGTGCCAGCAGCCCTACAGGGGGAGGCAATCAGCCCCAGCATTTT

v_gene: TRBV5-1
j_gene: TRBJ2-2
abundance: NA
d_gene: TRBD2
CDR3aa: CASSTTPLAGGPGELFF
CDR3nt: TGCGCCAGCAGCACGACCCCTCTAGCGGGGGGGCCCGGGGAGCTGTTTTTT

v_gene: TRBV7-2
j_gene: TRBJ2-1
abundance: once
d_gene: NA
CDR3aa: CASSFGSIQGRNEQFF
CDR3nt: TGTGCCAGCAGCTTTGGGTCCATCCAGGGACGCAATGAGCAGTTCTTC

v_gene: TRBV6-6
j_gene: TRBJ1-2
abundance: NA
d_gene: NA
CDR3aa: CASIQPPYGYTF
CDR3nt: TGTGCCAGCATACAGCCTCCTTATGGCTACACCTTC

v_gene: TRBV23-1
j_gene: TRBJ2-1
abundance: NA
d_gene: NA
CDR3aa: CASKARPYHNEQFF
CDR3nt: TGCGCCAGCAAAGCCCGGCCCTACCACAATGAGCAGTTCTTC

v_gene: TRBV19
j_gene: TRBJ1-5
abundance: NA
d_gene: TRBD1
CDR3aa: CASNRGEGNQPQHF
CDR3nt: TGTGCCAGTAACAGGGGGGAGGGCAATCAGCCCCAGCATTTT

v_gene: TRBV6-5
j_gene: TRBJ2-7
abundance: NA
d_gene: NA
CDR3aa: CASRGGDKYYEQYF
CDR3nt: TGTGCCAGCAGGGGCGGGGACAAATACTACGAGCAGTACTTC

v_gene: TRBV28
j_gene: TRBJ2-2
abundance: NA
d_gene: TRBD2
CDR3aa: CASSYKGVAGGRWTGELFF
CDR3nt: TGTGCCAGCAGTTATAAGGGGGTAGCGGGAGGGCGATGGACCGGGGAGCTGTTTTTT

v_gene: TRBV5-4
j_gene: TRBJ1-1
abundance: NA
d_gene: TRBD1
CDR3aa: CASSIGTGDIEAFF
CDR3nt: TGTGCCAGCAGCATAGGGACAGGAGACATTGAAGCTTTCTTT

v_gene: TRBV6-5
j_gene: TRBJ2-3
abundance: NA
d_gene: TRBD1
CDR3aa: CASSSVTGASTDTQYF
CDR3nt: TGTGCCAGCAGTTCTGTGACAGGGGCTAGCACAGATACGCAGTATTTT

v_gene: TRBV6-6
j_gene: TRBJ1-5
abundance: NA
d_gene: NA
CDR3aa: CASMERQNNQPQHF
CDR3nt: TGTGCCAGCATGGAGAGACAGAACAATCAGCCCCAGCATTTT

v_gene: TRBV29-1
j_gene: TRBJ1-2
abundance: NA
d_gene: NA
CDR3aa: CSVAGEGPFYGYTF
CDR3nt: TGCAGCGTTGCGGGCGAGGGACCCTTCTATGGCTACACCTTC

v_gene: TRBV2
j_gene: TRBJ2-7
abundance: NA
d_gene: NA
CDR3aa: CASSEKWSYEQYF
CDR3nt: TGTGCCAGCAGTGAAAAATGGTCCTACGAGCAGTACTTC

v_gene: TRBV28
j_gene: TRBJ2-2
abundance: NA
d_gene: TRBD1
CDR3aa: CASSLEGAPTGELFF
CDR3nt: TGTGCCAGCAGTTTAGAGGGGGCGCCGACCGGGGAGCTGTTTTTT